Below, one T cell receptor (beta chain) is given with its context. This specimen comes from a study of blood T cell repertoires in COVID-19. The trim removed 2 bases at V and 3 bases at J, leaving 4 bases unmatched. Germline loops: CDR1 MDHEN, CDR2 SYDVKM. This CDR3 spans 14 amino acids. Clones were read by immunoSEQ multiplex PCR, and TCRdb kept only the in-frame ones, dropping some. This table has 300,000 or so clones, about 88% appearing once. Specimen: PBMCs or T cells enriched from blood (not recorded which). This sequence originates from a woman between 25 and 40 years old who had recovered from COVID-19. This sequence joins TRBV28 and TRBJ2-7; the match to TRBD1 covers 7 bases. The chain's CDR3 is CASSLVRDSYEQYF. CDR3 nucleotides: TGTGCCAGCAGTTTAGTCAGGGACAGCTACGAGCAGTACTTC.